This record looks at one T cell receptor (beta chain) sequence and its context. Next came a second PCR, run for about 7 to 12 cycles, which used a sample-barcoded 5' primer along with a J-beta primer mix. TCRdb re-derived calls from the 5' RACE reads in MiXCR, one entry per CDR3 protein. Among over 700,000 distinct CDR3 sequences listed, around a quarter were seen once. The sample is drawn from a study of blood T cells in healthy people across ages. Study context: About one barcoded beta molecule per two T cells was the capture yield of template switching.

The CDR3 extends over 15 amino acids. With V trimmed by 2 bases and J by 5 bases, 3 bases remained unmatched. Germline CDR1 ENHRY, CDR2 SYGVKD. The same sample was also used in a study of T cells of mothers and their children. As that report states: Thymic selection shapes TCR recombination output in related pairs, and it does so similarly in unrelated pairs.

The source is a boy younger than 18 in good health. Sequenced material: blood. The chain is built from TRBV10-3 and TRBJ2-1, with 10 bases that match TRBD1. The CDR3 protein is CAISEGDRGNNEQFF. CDR3 sequence (DNA): TGTGCCATCAGTGAGGGGGACAGGGGAAACAATGAGCAGTTCTTC.